This entry describes one T cell receptor (beta chain). The V gene's germline CDR1 is WNHNN and CDR2 SYGVQD (reference sequence). The CDR3 covers 16 residues. The junction had 5 bases not matched to a gene; V was cut back by 6 bases and J by 3 bases. In the authors' workflow: Researchers report that nucleated cell counts were estimated from reference gene primer amplification. Assay used: immunoSEQ multiplex PCR; TCRdb lists only in-frame clones, some missing. V and J calls plus clone size are reproduced from that table; the DNA served to infer D and trimming. The data hold approximately 470,000 clones, with around 85% observed a single time. The entry originates in a study of blood T cell repertoires in COVID-19. Whole-study context: Samples representing acute and convalescent COVID-19 were sourced from the United States, Italy and Spain.

The chain joins TRBV10-1 to TRBJ2-3; 14 bases agree with TRBD2. The sequencing input was peripheral blood. The sequence was collected from a human donor in a cohort sampled during active COVID-19. CDR3 in amino acids: CASSRGLAGETDTQYF. The CDR3 region has the DNA TGCGCCAGCAGCCGGGGACTAGCGGGAGAAACAGATACGCAGTATTTT.